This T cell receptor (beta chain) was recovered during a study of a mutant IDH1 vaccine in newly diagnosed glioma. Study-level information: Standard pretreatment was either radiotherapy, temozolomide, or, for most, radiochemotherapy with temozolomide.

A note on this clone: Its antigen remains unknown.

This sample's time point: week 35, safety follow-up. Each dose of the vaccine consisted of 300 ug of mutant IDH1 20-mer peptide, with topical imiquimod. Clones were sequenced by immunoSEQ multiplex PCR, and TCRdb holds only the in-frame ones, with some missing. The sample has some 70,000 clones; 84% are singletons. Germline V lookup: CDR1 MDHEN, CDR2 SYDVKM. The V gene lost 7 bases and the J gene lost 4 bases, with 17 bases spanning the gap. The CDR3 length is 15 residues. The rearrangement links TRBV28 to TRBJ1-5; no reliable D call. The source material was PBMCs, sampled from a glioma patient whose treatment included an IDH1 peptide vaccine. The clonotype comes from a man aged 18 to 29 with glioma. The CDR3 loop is CASNIMGSLNQPQHF. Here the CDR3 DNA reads TGTGCCAGCAACATTATGGGGAGTCTTAATCAGCCCCAGCATTTT.